The 6 T cell receptor beta chains reported below all come from one sample, sequenced in a study of Ad26.COV2.S vaccination and SARS-CoV-2 variants (dated by TCRdb to 2020 to 2023). This specimen's time point label, per the study, means: individuals recovered from natural SARS-CoV-2 infection. Receptor amplification or capture employed the immunoSEQ multiplex PCR assay. The table comes from immuneACCESS by way of TCRdb, which keeps in-frame sequences with V and J called. Part of the clones is missing from these tables; in studies checked, under half for an unresolved V gene and the rest for unknown reasons. The sample includes about 350,000 clones, with 92% observed a single time. The top ten hold about 3.8% of the sample. The sample consisted of peripheral blood, taken after recovery from COVID-19. These receptors all stem from a human donor who had recovered from COVID-19.

The J gene is TRBJ2-5, the V gene TRBV24-1, with a weak D call TRBD1 (6 bases). The CDR3 is 17 residues long. Germline CDR1 and CDR2: KGHDR and SFDVKD. V shed 9 bases and J shed 0 bases, with 22 bases lying between them. CDR3 nucleotides: TGTGCCACCTATTGGGGGCACCCCGACTCGTACCAAGAGACCCAGTACTTC. Translated, it gives CATYWGHPDSYQETQYF.

The V and J genes are TRBV27 and TRBJ1-5; no clear D gene. The CDR3 is 16 amino acids. CDR1 is MNHEY, CDR2 SMNVEV, per germline (reference sequence). The V and J ends lost 6 bases and 0 bases respectively, with 15 bases between them. CDR3 amino acids: CASSSTLTVSNQPQHF. The DNA for the CDR3 is TGTGCCAGCAGCTCGACACTAACAGTTAGCAATCAGCCCCAGCATTTT.

The chain combines TRBV20-1 with TRBJ1-3; 8 bases map to TRBD1. Germline lookup yields CDR1 DFQATT and CDR2 SNEGSKA (reference sequence). The CDR3 extends over 14 amino acids. The ends lost 3 bases at V and 3 bases at J; junction bases unmatched: 4. Written as DNA, the CDR3 is TGCAGTGCTAGTCTCAGGGGGCTTGGAAACACCATATATTTT. This gives the protein CSASLRGLGNTIYF.

The DNA for the CDR3 is TGTGCCAGCGGACAGGTAGGATTCGGGCAGTTCTTC. Its translation is CASGQVGFGQFF. This rearrangement joins TRBV27 to TRBJ2-1, with TRBD1 identical over 7 bases. Trimming took 8 bases from V and 12 from J; bases not matched to a gene: 10. This CDR3 has 12 residues. Germline V lookup: CDR1 MNHEY, CDR2 SMNVEV (reference sequence).

The chain has TRBV7-9 and TRBJ2-7; D is possibly TRBD2 (6 bases). The CDR3 length is 16 residues. Germline values: CDR1 SEHNR, CDR2 FQNEAQ (reference sequence). V lost 4 bases and J lost 0, with 16 bases in between. CDR3: CASSSPPGLISYEQYF. Written as DNA, the CDR3 is TGTGCCAGCAGCTCACCACCGGGACTGATCTCCTACGAGCAGTACTTC.

The chain employs TRBV9 and TRBJ2-3, with 9 bases lining up with TRBD1. J lost 4 bases, V lost 5 bases, and 8 bases had no gene match. CDR1 and CDR2 from the germline V gene are SGDLS and YYNGEE. The CDR3 totals 15 residues. The CDR3 loop is CASSARQGVADTQYF. CDR3 DNA: TGTGCCAGCAGTGCCAGACAGGGGGTCGCAGATACGCAGTATTTT.